Relative to its sample, the clone carrying this T cell receptor beta chain is large. Antigen unknown. Four subsets defined by PD-1 and/or TIGIT were sorted from live CD3+CD8+TCRalphabeta+ cells. This specimen belongs to a study of circulating CD8 cells and anti-PD-1 response in melanoma. Study-level background: Patients received intravenous nivolumab, 3 mg/kg, every 2 weeks. Non-responders showed stable or progressive disease; responders showed complete or partial response. About 45% of the 13 patients had prior targeted therapy or immunotherapy; seven did not. Study conclusions and caveats: Under 7.5% of TRB clonotypes were shared between subsets at M1.

Using roughly 16 ng of total RNA, TCR libraries were made with the QIAseq Immune Repertoire TCR panel. TCRdb independently ran MiXCR on the reads; one entry per CDR3 protein. The sample has around 200 distinct CDR3 sequences, roughly 7.5% seen once; the top ten hold roughly 84%. V was clipped by 7 bases and J by 4 bases; unmatched bases: 8. This CDR3 is built from 14 residues. Germline CDR1 and CDR2: LNHDA and SQIVND (reference sequence). The V gene is TRBV19, the J gene TRBJ2-7; TRBD1 aligns across 9 bases. This clonotype originated in a human donor with melanoma. The sample consisted of CD8+ T cells from PBMCs, taken at baseline or after one month of anti-PD-1 therapy (not recorded which). CDR3 protein: CASTPTGGIYEQYF. In nucleotides, the CDR3 is TGTGCCAGTACTCCGACAGGGGGAATATACGAGCAGTACTTC.